These 21 T cell receptor beta chains originate from one sample sequenced in a study of T cells in Graves' hyperthyroidism and ophthalmopathy. RNA transcripts gave rise to amplified TCR beta CDR3 regions. During a first-round RT-PCR of the TCR CDR3, the HTBI primer set was used. TCRdb ran MiXCR on the multiplex PCR reads and lists one entry per CDR3 protein. The table shows 200,000 to 250,000 distinct CDR3 sequences, with about 15% occurring only once. The sample was blood. These receptors came from a woman aged 18-29 years with Graves' ophthalmopathy.

This clonotype was observed a handful of times. This chain connects TRBV24-1 to TRBJ2-1; D is perhaps TRBD2 (6 bases). CDR1 KGHDR and CDR2 SFDVKD come from the germline V gene. The CDR3 totals 15 residues. Trimming stripped 1 base from V and 11 bases from J, with 17 bases between. The CDR3 spells CATSDFSAGPSKQFF. As DNA, the CDR3 is TGTGCCACCAGTGATTTTTCCGCGGGACCCTCAAAGCAGTTCTTC.

This clonotype was found many times. This chain links TRBV7-9 with TRBJ2-7; 11 nucleotides agree with TRBD2. CDR1 SEHNR and CDR2 FQNEAQ come from the germline V gene (reference sequence). Trimming took 6 bases from V and 6 from J; bases not matched to a gene: 16. CDR3 length: 17 amino acids. The DNA for the CDR3 is TGTGCCAGCAGTGGAGAGGGGGCTAGCGGGAGGAGGCCCGAGCAGTACTTC. This encodes CASSGEGASGRRPEQYF.

The table lists this clonotype with many counts. This chain connects TRBV28 to TRBJ2-2; D is perhaps TRBD2 (7 bases). Germline CDR1 MDHEN, CDR2 SYDVKM. This CDR3 region has 15 residues. V lost 6 bases, J lost 5 bases, and 16 bases lay in between. CDR3 coding DNA: TGTGCCAGCAGCCTGACAGGAGCGGGGACCGGGGAGCTGTTTTTT. It is translated as CASSLTGAGTGELFF.

V is TRBV5-4 and J is TRBJ1-1; no reliable D call. CDR1 is SGHNT, CDR2 YYREEE, per germline (reference sequence). Trimming left V 6 bases short and J 0 bases short, with 18 bases between. The CDR3 sequence is 16 residues long. For the CDR3, the DNA is TGTGCCAGCACCAACCCCAAGGGTTCGATGAACACTGAAGCTTTCTTT. It is translated as CASTNPKGSMNTEAFF.

This clonotype was counted a few times. The rearrangement joins TRBV27 to TRBJ2-3; 10 bases fit TRBD2. In germline, CDR1 is MNHEY, CDR2 SMNVEV (reference sequence). With 4 bases clipped from V and 6 bases from J, the junction kept 13 bases outside the gene matches. This CDR3 is built from 17 residues. DNA for the CDR3: TGTGCCAGCAGTTCCTTAGGACTAGCGGCCTCTGGGGATACGCAGTATTTT. Amino acid sequence: CASSSLGLAASGDTQYF.

Regarding this clonotype: This may come from a read error, since a much larger clone is one base off. The rearrangement uses TRBV28 and TRBJ1-5; TRBD1 matches 7 bases. In germline, CDR1 is MDHEN, CDR2 SYDVKM. Trimming took 6 bases from V and 5 from J; bases not matched to a gene: 7. CDR3 size: 14 residues. Here the CDR3 DNA reads TGTGCCAGCAGGACAGGGTTGGGCGATCAGCCCCAGCATTTT. Its translation is CASRTGLGDQPQHF.

This clonotype was observed at least ten times. This chain connects TRBV12-3 or TRBV12-4 to TRBJ2-7; 10 nucleotides agree with TRBD2. This CDR3 is built from 15 residues. Unmatched junction bases numbered 8, after V lost 6 bases and J lost 3 bases. Here the CDR3 DNA reads TGTGCCAGCAGGCCCCAACTAGCGGGGATCTACGAGCAGTACTTC. Its protein product is CASRPQLAGIYEQYF.

This clonotype appeared many times. The gene calls are TRBV14 and TRBJ1-5; unclear D gene. Germline V CDR1 and CDR2: SGHDN, FVKESK. The CDR3 has 12 amino acids. Trimming cost V 1 base and J 7 bases, with 5 bases left between them. The CDR3 sequence: CASSQGRQPQHF. DNA for the CDR3: TGTGCCAGCAGCCAAGGTCGGCAGCCCCAGCATTTT.

This clonotype was seen repeatedly, ten times or more. The rearrangement links TRBV30 to TRBJ1-2; TRBD1 agrees at 7 bases. Germline assignment: CDR1 GTSNPN and CDR2 SVGIG (reference sequence). V was pared by 2 bases and J by 5 bases, with 5 bases of the junction left unmatched. The CDR3 has 13 amino acids. This CDR3 reads CAWSTGDLYGYTF. CDR3 nucleotide sequence: TGTGCCTGGAGTACAGGGGACCTTTATGGCTACACCTTC.

Many counts were recorded for this clonotype. This chain connects TRBV4-1 to TRBJ2-5; 13 bases line up with TRBD2. J gave up 5 bases and V 2 bases, and 2 bases lay outside the gene matches. The CDR3 length is 15 residues. The germline gives CDR1 MGHRA, CDR2 YSYEKL. CDR3 protein: CASSQWTSGGETQYF. DNA of the CDR3: TGCGCCAGCAGCCAATGGACTAGCGGGGGTGAGACCCAGTACTTC.

This clonotype was seen ten or more times. The V call is TRBV2, the J call TRBJ1-2; 8 nucleotides match TRBD1. V lost 5 bases to trimming and J lost 7 bases; unmatched junction nucleotides: 3. The CDR3 has 12 amino acids. Germline V CDR1 and CDR2: SNHLY, FYNNEI. CDR3 bases: TGTGCCAGCAGTTCACAGGGGGGTGGCTACACCTTC. The encoded protein is CASSSQGGGYTF. The full variable domain, rest sourced from reference TRBV2 and TRBJ1-2, is EPEVTQTPSHQVTQMGQEVILRCVPISNHLYFYWYRQILGQKVEFLVSFYNNEISEKSEIFDDQFSVERPDGSNFTLKIRSTKLEDSAMYFCASSSQGGGYTFGSGTRLTVV.

This clonotype was counted a few times. The chain uses TRBV20-1 and TRBJ2-2; 9 bases map to TRBD2. Germline CDR1 DFQATT, CDR2 SNEGSKA (reference sequence). The V segment lost 5 bases and the J segment 2 bases; nucleotides outside the gene matches: 3. This CDR3 has 14 residues. The CDR3, as DNA: TGCAGTGCTTTAGCGGGGGTAAACACCGGGGAGCTGTTTTTT. Protein product: CSALAGVNTGELFF.

This clonotype has ten or more counts. V is TRBV3-1 and J is TRBJ2-2; D perhaps matches TRBD1 (6 bases). Deletions cut 6 bases from V and 2 bases from J, with 19 bases between. This CDR3 spans 17 amino acids. Germline V lookup: CDR1 LGHDT, CDR2 YNNKEL (reference sequence). In nucleotides, the CDR3 is TGTGCCAGCAGACATTTTACCGGGACAAATAACACCGGGGAGCTGTTTTTT. Translating gives CASRHFTGTNNTGELFF.

A few counts support this clonotype. This chain links TRBV7-9 with TRBJ1-3; D is perhaps TRBD1 (5 bases). Germline assignment: CDR1 SEHNR and CDR2 FQNEAQ (reference sequence). The CDR3 sequence is 15 residues long. The ends were cut back, 6 bases at V and 0 bases at J, with 12 bases in the middle. Here the CDR3 reads CASSLRQNSGNTIYF. CDR3 bases: TGTGCCAGCAGTTTACGACAGAACTCTGGAAACACCATATATTTT.

This clonotype was seen many times. V gene TRBV28 combines with J gene TRBJ2-7, with unresolved D. Trimming stripped 4 bases from V and 0 bases from J, with 4 bases between. The CDR3 spans 12 residues. In germline, CDR1 is MDHEN, CDR2 SYDVKM. CDR3 loop: CASSSRSYEQYF. The CDR3, as DNA: TGTGCCAGCAGTTCGCGCTCCTACGAGCAGTACTTC.

This clonotype was counted at least ten times. The rearrangement links TRBV6-1 to TRBJ2-5; D gene unclear. Germline V CDR1 and CDR2: MNHNS, SASEGT. The CDR3 sequence is 15 residues long. V lost 7 bases and J 7 bases, leaving 22 bases between the germline ends. This CDR3 is CASTPVAGTFGTQYF. Written as DNA, the CDR3 is TGTGCCAGCACTCCCGTTGCAGGCACTTTCGGGACCCAGTACTTC.

A word on this clonotype: This clone may be a read error of a much larger clone one base away. The chain is built from TRBV7-9 and TRBJ1-4, with TRBD1 matching over 12 bases. CDR1 and CDR2 from the germline V gene are SEHNR and FQNEAQ (reference sequence). CDR3 size: 14 residues. For the CDR3, the DNA is TGTGCCAGCAGCCTCGGGACAGGGGGCGAAAAACCGTTTTTT. This gives the protein CASSLGTGGEKPFF.

This clonotype was counted many times. J is TRBJ1-4 and V is TRBV28; D is unclear. The V gene lost 4 bases and the J gene lost 0 bases, with 9 bases spanning the gap. The germline V gene has CDR1 MDHEN and CDR2 SYDVKM. The CDR3 spans 15 residues. The CDR3 loop is CASSWRAATNEKLFF. The CDR3 DNA reads TGTGCCAGCAGTTGGAGGGCAGCAACTAATGAAAAACTGTTTTTT.

This clonotype was recorded a few times. The genes are TRBV6-2 or TRBV6-3 and TRBJ2-2; D ambiguous. Germline CDR1 MNHEY, CDR2 SVGEGT. The V gene lost 0 bases and the J gene lost 5 bases, with 10 bases spanning the gap. The CDR3 has 15 residues. The CDR3 DNA follows: TGTGCCAGCAGTTACTCGGCCGCGCGGACCGGGGAGCTGTTTTTT. Encoded protein: CASSYSAARTGELFF.

This clonotype has a count of ten or more. The chain has TRBV28 and TRBJ1-3; D ambiguous. Trimming shortened V by 4 bases and J by 2 bases, and 9 bases separated the two germline ends. The CDR3 spans 14 residues. CDR1 MDHEN and CDR2 SYDVKM come from the germline V gene. The CDR3 protein is CASSSPGTGNTIYF. The CDR3 nucleotides read TGTGCCAGCAGTTCCCCGGGAACTGGAAACACCATATATTTT.

This clonotype was detected ten times or more. V gene TRBV27 combines with J gene TRBJ2-7; 7 nucleotides agree with TRBD1. The CDR3 totals 13 residues. From germline, CDR1 is MNHEY and CDR2 SMNVEV (reference sequence). V shed 3 bases and J 5 bases; nucleotides not matched to a gene: 4. The CDR3 reads CASSFTTGNEQYF. CDR3 nucleotide sequence: TGTGCCAGCAGTTTCACGACAGGGAACGAGCAGTACTTC.